This T cell receptor beta chain emerged from a study of CD8 T cells in Susac syndrome. Study at large: Fewer than 10 of the sequenced Susac syndrome patients were in remission, and six had active disease. At the time their blood was drawn, patients with Susac syndrome were either therapy-naive, on corticosteroids (with some of them also receiving intravenous immunoglobulin), or on intravenous immunoglobulin alone. Study-level points and caveats: The authors found no clonal expansion in Susac syndrome CD4+ T cell repertoires.

Reverse transcription used about 0.5 to 1 ug RNA and random hexamers. Using its own MiXCR run on the immunoSEQ multiplex PCR reads, TCRdb lists one record per CDR3 protein. The table lists about 140,000 distinct CDR3 sequences, 90% to 97% of them singletons. Comment on this clonotype: The antigen remains undetermined.

V gave up 7 bases and J gave up 1 base, with 6 bases separating them. The CDR3 runs 12 residues. Germline CDR1 reads SNHLY; CDR2 reads FYNNEI. The sequenced material came from CD4+ T cells from PBMCs. The TCR was taken from a human donor with Susac syndrome. The genes are TRBV2 and TRBJ2-3, with D maybe TRBD2 (5 bases). CDR3 sequence reads: CASMRGTDTQYF. CDR3 in DNA: TGTGCCAGCATGAGGGGCACAGATACGCAGTATTTT.